These 23 T cell receptor beta chains were all obtained from the same sample, sequenced in a study of OX40 agonist ivuxolimab in advanced cancers. Sequenced by immunoSEQ multiplex PCR; TCRdb stores in-frame clones only, minus some. Of around 80,000 clones listed, roughly 86% were seen once; the top ten hold over 0.75%. Sequences were derived from CD4+ or CD8+ T cells sorted from blood, sampled in a trial of the OX40 agonist ivuxolimab. The receptors were gathered from an adult with an advanced solid tumor such as melanoma, head and neck, liver or kidney cancer.

The chain links TRBV28 to TRBJ2-7; unclear D gene. The CDR3 extends over 13 amino acids. Germline CDR1 and CDR2: MDHEN and SYDVKM. Trimming cost V 5 bases and J 3 bases, with 11 bases left between them. In nucleotides, the CDR3 is TGTGCCAGCAGTGAGTTCAGAGGCTACGAGCAGTACTTC. It specifies CASSEFRGYEQYF.

To note about this clone: This CDR3 is also generated by other DNA sequences in the sample. V gene TRBV9 combines with J gene TRBJ1-1; no clear D gene. CDR3 length equals 13 residues. Looked up from germline, CDR1 is SGDLS and CDR2 is YYNGEE. The V end lost 2 bases, the J end lost 1 base, and 6 bases lay between the germline ends. The CDR3 sequence is CASSVTGNTEAFF. DNA of the CDR3: TGTGCCAGCAGCGTTACGGGGAACACTGAAGCTTTCTTT.

The chain joins TRBV10-1 to TRBJ1-2, with D possibly being TRBD1 (6 bases). The V end was cut by 3 bases, the J end by 5 bases, with 19 bases between. This CDR3 is 16 amino acids long. The V gene's germline CDR1 is WNHNN and CDR2 SYGVQD (reference sequence). The CDR3 sequence: CASSDSAGGSPYGYTF. Written as DNA, the CDR3 is TGCGCCAGCAGTGATTCTGCGGGGGGCTCCCCTTATGGCTACACCTTC.

This chain connects TRBV18 to TRBJ1-2; D is ambiguous. Trimming cost V 4 bases and J 0 bases, with 12 bases left between them. This CDR3 contains 15 residues. The germline V gene encodes CDR1 KGHSH and CDR2 LQKENI. CDR3: CASSLSWTANYGYTF. The DNA for the CDR3 is TGTGCCAGCTCACTATCTTGGACGGCTAACTATGGCTACACCTTC.

V gene TRBV7-2 combines with J gene TRBJ1-1, with 8 bases lining up with TRBD1. CDR3 length: 14 amino acids. Looked up from germline, CDR1 is SGHTA and CDR2 is FQGNSA. Trimming took 7 bases from V and 5 from J; bases not matched to a gene: 9. The CDR3 here is CASKKQGGETEAFF. CDR3 bases: TGTGCCAGCAAAAAACAGGGGGGGGAAACTGAAGCTTTCTTT.

V and J are TRBV19 and TRBJ2-1, with 10 nucleotides matching TRBD2. Looked up from germline, CDR1 is LNHDA and CDR2 is SQIVND (reference sequence). The CDR3 is 15 residues long. With 4 bases clipped from V and 8 bases from J, the junction kept 8 bases outside the gene matches. The CDR3 reads CASSTRLAGQDEQFF. The CDR3 DNA is TGTGCCAGTAGTACCCGACTAGCGGGTCAGGATGAGCAGTTCTTC.

The chain couples TRBV18 to TRBJ1-1, with D perhaps TRBD1 (6 bases). This CDR3 region has 14 residues. Trimming cost V 5 bases and J 0 bases, with 10 bases left between them. CDR1 is KGHSH, CDR2 LQKENI, per germline. Written as DNA, the CDR3 is TGTGCCAGCTCATCAACAGGGATGAACACTGAAGCTTTCTTT. Translation gives CASSSTGMNTEAFF. Looking up the rest from reference TRBV18 and TRBJ1-1 gives the full variable domain: NAGVMQNPRHLVRRRGQEARLRCSPMKGHSHVYWYRQLPEEGLKFMVYLQKENIIDESGMPKERFSAEFPKEGPSILRIQQVVRGDSAAYFCASSSTGMNTEAFFGQGTRLTVV.

This chain connects TRBV5-5 to TRBJ2-3; TRBD2 agrees at 10 bases. CDR3 length: 16 amino acids. The germline gives CDR1 SGHKS, CDR2 YYEKEE (reference sequence). The junction had 10 bases not matched to a gene; V was cut back by 4 bases and J by 5 bases. CDR3 in amino acids: CASSTWTSGERDTQYF. The DNA of the CDR3 is TGTGCCAGCAGCACGTGGACTAGCGGAGAGCGAGATACGCAGTATTTT.

The chain recombines TRBV5-1 with TRBJ1-1, with D possibly being TRBD1 (6 bases). Germline V gene lookup returns CDR1 SGHRS and CDR2 YFSETQ. V lost 2 bases and J lost 2, with 10 bases in between. The CDR3 is 14 amino acids. The CDR3 region has the DNA TGCGCCAGCAGCTTTGAAGGGACAAACACTGAAGCTTTCTTT. Translating gives CASSFEGTNTEAFF.

The rearrangement joins TRBV19 to TRBJ2-7, with 8 bases fitting TRBD1. V lost 3 bases, J lost 1 base, and 5 bases stayed unmatched. The CDR3 has 15 residues. Per the germline V gene, CDR1 is LNHDA and CDR2 is SQIVND (reference sequence). CDR3 protein: CASSIKWTGSYEQYF. The CDR3 region has the DNA TGTGCCAGTAGTATTAAATGGACAGGGTCCTACGAGCAGTACTTC.

The CDR3 is CASSLGTGAQSGANVLTF. Here the CDR3 DNA reads TGTGCCAGCAGCTTAGGGACAGGGGCACAATCTGGGGCCAACGTCCTGACTTTC. The chain uses TRBV7-2 and TRBJ2-6, with 9 bases matching TRBD1. V was clipped by 1 base and J by 1 base; unmatched bases: 5. The CDR3 length is 18 residues. The germline CDR1 and CDR2 sequences are SGHTA and FQGNSA.

V usage is TRBV6-5 and J usage is TRBJ1-5; D is undetermined. V shed 2 bases and J shed 7 bases, with 9 bases lying between them. The CDR3 has 13 amino acids. The germline V gene has CDR1 MNHEY and CDR2 SVGAGI. The CDR3 region has the DNA TGTGCCAGCAGTTACAATGGGAGGCAGCCCCAGCATTTT. Protein: CASSYNGRQPQHF.

The J gene is TRBJ2-7, the V gene TRBV7-3, with 9 bases fitting TRBD1. CDR3 length equals 15 residues. V lost 1 base and J lost 3; bases outside the gene matches: 4. Per the germline V gene, CDR1 is SGHTA and CDR2 is FQGTGA. DNA of the CDR3: TGTGCCAGCAGCTTAAACGGACAGGGGATCTACGAGCAGTACTTC. Its translation: CASSLNGQGIYEQYF.

The gene calls are TRBV19 and TRBJ2-1; TRBD2 aligns across 8 bases. CDR1 and CDR2 from the germline V gene are LNHDA and SQIVND (reference sequence). This CDR3 contains 15 residues. With 5 bases clipped from V and 4 bases from J, the junction kept 7 bases outside the gene matches. The CDR3 DNA sequence: TGTGCCAGTAGTCGAAAAGCGGGAGCTTACAATGAGCAGTTCTTC. Translating it yields CASSRKAGAYNEQFF.

The chain recombines TRBV7-2 with TRBJ2-7; D gene uncertain. Germline-derived CDR1 and CDR2 are SGHTA and FQGNSA. The V gene lost 6 bases and the J gene lost 0 bases, with 15 bases spanning the gap. The CDR3 is 15 residues long. CDR3 sequence: CASSYLPRSSYEQYF. CDR3 coding DNA: TGTGCCAGCAGTTACTTACCCAGGAGCTCCTACGAGCAGTACTTC.

The chain recombines TRBV13 with TRBJ2-1, with 9 bases fitting TRBD2. Germline assignment: CDR1 PRHDT and CDR2 FYEKMQ (reference sequence). The CDR3 has 18 residues. V lost 1 base to trimming and J lost 0 bases; unmatched junction nucleotides: 7. The CDR3 sequence: CASSLALAGFISYNEQFF. Here the CDR3 DNA reads TGTGCCAGCAGCTTAGCCCTAGCGGGGTTCATCTCCTACAATGAGCAGTTCTTC. Full variable domain (missing parts from reference TRBV13 and TRBJ2-1): AAGVIQSPRHLIKEKRETATLKCYPIPRHDTVYWYQQGPGQDPQFLISFYEKMQSDKGSIPDRFSAQQFSDYHSELNMSSLELGDSALYFCASSLALAGFISYNEQFFGPGTRLTVL.

The chain couples TRBV5-5 to TRBJ2-7; D remains ambiguous. V lost 1 base and J 0 bases, leaving 11 bases between the germline ends. The CDR3 consists of 15 residues. The germline gives CDR1 SGHKS, CDR2 YYEKEE (reference sequence). In nucleotides, the CDR3 is TGTGCCAGCAGCTTGCAACTCCCCAGCTCCTACGAGCAGTACTTC. Protein product: CASSLQLPSSYEQYF.

This chain links TRBV10-3 with TRBJ1-2; TRBD1 matches 12 bases. With V trimmed by 2 bases and J by 7 bases, 2 bases remained unmatched. This CDR3 comprises 14 residues. CDR1 ENHRY and CDR2 SYGVKD come from the germline V gene. The chain's CDR3 is CAISEPGQGAGYTF. Written as DNA, the CDR3 is TGTGCCATCAGTGAGCCGGGACAGGGGGCTGGCTACACCTTC.

This clone was observed once. Other DNA sequences of this sample code for an identical CDR3. The genes are TRBV5-1 and TRBJ2-3, with a tentative D call TRBD1 (5 bases). The CDR3 has 14 residues. Germline CDR1 is SGHRS and CDR2 is YFSETQ. Between the trimmed V and J ends, which lost 2 bases and 4 bases, there was a span of 11 bases. The CDR3 region has the DNA TGCGCCAGCAGCTTAGGGCAGGGTGCAGATACGCAGTATTTT. Translating gives CASSLGQGADTQYF.

J is TRBJ2-7 and V is TRBV4-1; 12 positions agree with TRBD1. The germline gives CDR1 MGHRA, CDR2 YSYEKL. Losses at the gene ends were 0 bases for V and 0 bases for J; bases not matched to a gene: 12. This CDR3 region has 20 residues. CDR3 sequence: CASSQDRDRGRRSFSYEQYF. DNA for the CDR3: TGCGCCAGCAGCCAAGATAGGGACAGGGGGCGAAGGTCGTTCTCCTACGAGCAGTACTTC.

The rearrangement joins TRBV7-2 to TRBJ1-2; weak D call: TRBD1 (5 bases). With 5 bases removed from V and 4 bases from J, the gap between germline ends came to 14 bases. The CDR3 loop spans 14 amino acids. Per the germline V gene, CDR1 is SGHTA and CDR2 is FQGNSA. The CDR3 loop is CASSPGPTAYGYTF. CDR3 nucleotides: TGTGCCAGCAGCCCCGGGCCGACAGCCTATGGCTACACCTTC.

The V and J genes are TRBV6-5 and TRBJ1-1, with D uncertain. Germline V lookup: CDR1 MNHEY, CDR2 SVGAGI. V dropped 8 bases and J dropped 5 bases, with 9 bases sitting between them. The CDR3 covers 11 residues. The CDR3 region is CASLYGTEAFF. The DNA for the CDR3 is TGTGCCAGCCTATATGGTACTGAAGCTTTCTTT.

J is TRBJ1-6 and V is TRBV15, with no clear D. The CDR3 totals 13 residues. Germline V gene sequence: CDR1 LNHNV, CDR2 YYDKDF (reference sequence). Trimming removed 1 base from V and 6 bases from J, with 4 bases in between. CDR3 bases: TGTGCCACCAGCAGAGTCACTAATTCACCCCTCCACTTT. Its protein is CATSRVTNSPLHF.